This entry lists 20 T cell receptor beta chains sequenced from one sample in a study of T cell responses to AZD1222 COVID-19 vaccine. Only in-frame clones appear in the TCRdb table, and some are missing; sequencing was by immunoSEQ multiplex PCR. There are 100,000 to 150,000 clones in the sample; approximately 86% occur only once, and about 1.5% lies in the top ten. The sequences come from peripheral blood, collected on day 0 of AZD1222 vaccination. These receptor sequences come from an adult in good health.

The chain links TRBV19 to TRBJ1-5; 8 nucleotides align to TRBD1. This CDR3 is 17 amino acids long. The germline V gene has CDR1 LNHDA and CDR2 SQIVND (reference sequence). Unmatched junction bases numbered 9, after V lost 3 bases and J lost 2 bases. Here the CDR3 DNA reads TGTGCCAGTAGTATGTGGGCAGGGGGCGCTGGCAATCAGCCCCAGCATTTT. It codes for CASSMWAGGAGNQPQHF. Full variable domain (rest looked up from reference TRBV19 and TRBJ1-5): DGGITQSPKYLFRKEGQNVTLSCEQNLNHDAMYWYRQDPGQGLRLIYYSQIVNDFQKGDIAEGYSVSREKKESFPLTVTSAQKNPTAFYLCASSMWAGGAGNQPQHFGDGTRLSIL.

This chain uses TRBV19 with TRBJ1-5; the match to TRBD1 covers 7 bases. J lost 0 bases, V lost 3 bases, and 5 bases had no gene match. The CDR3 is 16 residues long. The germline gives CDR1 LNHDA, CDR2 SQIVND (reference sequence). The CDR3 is CASSIRTGRSNQPQHF. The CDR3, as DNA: TGTGCCAGTAGTATTAGGACAGGACGTAGCAATCAGCCCCAGCATTTT.

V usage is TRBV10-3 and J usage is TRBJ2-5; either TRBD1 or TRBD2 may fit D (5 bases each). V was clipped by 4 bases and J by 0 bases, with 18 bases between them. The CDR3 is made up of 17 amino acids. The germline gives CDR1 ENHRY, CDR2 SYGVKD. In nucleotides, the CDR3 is TGTGCCATCAGTGGGGAGCCGGGACGGACGTACCAAGAGACCCAGTACTTC. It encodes CAISGEPGRTYQETQYF.

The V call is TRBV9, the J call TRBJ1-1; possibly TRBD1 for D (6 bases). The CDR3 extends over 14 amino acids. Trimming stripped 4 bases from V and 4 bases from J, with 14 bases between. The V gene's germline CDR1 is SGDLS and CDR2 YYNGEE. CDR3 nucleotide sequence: TGTGCCAGCAGCAAGGGGGGTTTGGTCACTGAAGCTTTCTTT. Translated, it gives CASSKGGLVTEAFF.

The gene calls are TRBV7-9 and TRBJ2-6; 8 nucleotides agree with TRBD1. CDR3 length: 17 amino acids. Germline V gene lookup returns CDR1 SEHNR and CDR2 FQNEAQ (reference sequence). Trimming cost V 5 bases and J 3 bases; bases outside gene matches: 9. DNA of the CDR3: TGTGCCAGCAGCGACGGACAGGGATGGGATGGGGCCAACGTCCTGACTTTC. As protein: CASSDGQGWDGANVLTF.

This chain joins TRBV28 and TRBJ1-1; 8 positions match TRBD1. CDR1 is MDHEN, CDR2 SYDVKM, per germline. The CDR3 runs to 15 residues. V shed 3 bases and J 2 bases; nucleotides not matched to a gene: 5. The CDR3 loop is CASSFPTGDNTEAFF. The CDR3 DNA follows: TGTGCCAGCAGTTTTCCGACAGGGGATAACACTGAAGCTTTCTTT. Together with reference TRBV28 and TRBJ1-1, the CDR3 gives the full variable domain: DVKVTQSSRYLVKRTGEKVFLECVQDMDHENMFWYRQDPGLGLRLIYFSYDVKMKEKGDIPEGYSVSREKKERFSLILESASTNQTSMYLCASSFPTGDNTEAFFGQGTRLTVV.

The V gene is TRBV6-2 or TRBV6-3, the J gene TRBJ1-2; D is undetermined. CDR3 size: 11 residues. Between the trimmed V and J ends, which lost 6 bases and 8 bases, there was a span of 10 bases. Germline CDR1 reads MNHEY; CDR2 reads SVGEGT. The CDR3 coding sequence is TGTGCCAGCAGCAACCCCGGGGGCTACACCTTC. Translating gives CASSNPGGYTF.

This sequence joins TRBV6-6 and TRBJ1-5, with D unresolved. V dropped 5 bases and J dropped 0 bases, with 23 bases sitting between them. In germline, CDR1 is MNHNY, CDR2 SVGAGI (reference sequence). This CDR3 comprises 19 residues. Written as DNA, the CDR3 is TGTGCCAGCAGTCCCCGCCCAAGGTCGACGGAAAATAGCAATCAGCCCCAGCATTTT. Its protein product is CASSPRPRSTENSNQPQHF.

The CDR3 DNA reads TGTGCCAGCAGTGAAGGGGCCAGCTACTATGGCTACACCTTC. Its translation is CASSEGASYYGYTF. The chain employs TRBV6-1 and TRBJ1-2, with D uncertain. The germline V gene has CDR1 MNHNS and CDR2 SASEGT. This CDR3 region has 14 residues. Trimming removed 1 base at V and 3 bases at J, with 9 bases between.

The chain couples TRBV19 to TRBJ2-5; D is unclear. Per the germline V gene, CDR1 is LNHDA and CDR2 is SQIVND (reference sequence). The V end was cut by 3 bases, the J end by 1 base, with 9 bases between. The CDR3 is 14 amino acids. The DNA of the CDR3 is TGTGCCAGTAGTATCGGCCCAGGCCAAGAGACCCAGTACTTC. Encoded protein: CASSIGPGQETQYF.

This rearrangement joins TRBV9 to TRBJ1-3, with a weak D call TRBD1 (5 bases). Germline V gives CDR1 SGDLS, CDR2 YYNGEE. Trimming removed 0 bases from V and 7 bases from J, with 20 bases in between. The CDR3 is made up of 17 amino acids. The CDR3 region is CASSVEGGVASSNTIYF. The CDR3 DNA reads TGTGCCAGCAGCGTAGAAGGAGGGGTGGCGTCGTCGAACACCATATATTTT.

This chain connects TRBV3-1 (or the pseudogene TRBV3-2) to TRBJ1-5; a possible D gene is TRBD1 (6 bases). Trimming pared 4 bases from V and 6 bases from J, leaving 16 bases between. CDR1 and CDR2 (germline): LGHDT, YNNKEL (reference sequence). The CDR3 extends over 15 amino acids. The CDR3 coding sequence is TGTGCCAGCAGCCCCACCCCGGTAGGGGGTCAGCCCCAGCATTTT. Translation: CASSPTPVGGQPQHF.

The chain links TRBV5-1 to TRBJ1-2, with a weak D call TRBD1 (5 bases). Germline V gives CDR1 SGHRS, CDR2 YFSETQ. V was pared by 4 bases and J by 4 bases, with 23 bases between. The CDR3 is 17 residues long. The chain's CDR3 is CASSLKAGVFKGYGYTF. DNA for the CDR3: TGCGCCAGCAGCCTGAAAGCGGGGGTTTTCAAAGGCTATGGCTACACCTTC.

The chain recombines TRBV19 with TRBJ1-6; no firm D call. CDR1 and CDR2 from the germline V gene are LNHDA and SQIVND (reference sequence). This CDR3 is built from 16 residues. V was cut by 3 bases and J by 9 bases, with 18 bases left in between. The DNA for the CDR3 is TGTGCCAGTAGTATCCGGACGTCCTGGTTGGGTTCACCCCTCCACTTT. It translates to CASSIRTSWLGSPLHF.

Here the CDR3 reads CASSPLGGDRNYGYTF. CDR3 coding DNA: TGTGCCAGCAGCCCACTAGGGGGGGATCGTAACTATGGCTACACCTTC. The V gene is TRBV27, the J gene TRBJ1-2; possibly TRBD1 for D (6 bases). Germline loops: CDR1 MNHEY, CDR2 SMNVEV (reference sequence). Trimming pared 6 bases from V and 1 base from J, leaving 18 bases between. This CDR3 contains 16 residues.

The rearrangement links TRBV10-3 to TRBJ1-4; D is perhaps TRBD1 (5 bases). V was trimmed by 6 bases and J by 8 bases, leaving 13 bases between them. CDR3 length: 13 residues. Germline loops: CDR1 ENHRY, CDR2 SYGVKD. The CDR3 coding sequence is TGTGCCATCAGCCAGGGCTCGGGGGAAAAACTGTTTTTT. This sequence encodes CAISQGSGEKLFF.

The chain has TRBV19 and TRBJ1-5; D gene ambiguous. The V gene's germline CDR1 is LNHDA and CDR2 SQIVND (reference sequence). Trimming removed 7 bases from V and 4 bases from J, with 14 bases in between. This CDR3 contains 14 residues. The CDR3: CASTLSSGNQPQHF. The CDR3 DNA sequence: TGTGCCAGTACCCTCTCTTCGGGAAATCAGCCCCAGCATTTT. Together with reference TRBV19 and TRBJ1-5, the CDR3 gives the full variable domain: DGGITQSPKYLFRKEGQNVTLSCEQNLNHDAMYWYRQDPGQGLRLIYYSQIVNDFQKGDIAEGYSVSREKKESFPLTVTSAQKNPTAFYLCASTLSSGNQPQHFGDGTRLSIL.

The CDR3 DNA follows: TGTGCCAGCAGTTACGAGCGTGAAAAACTGTTTTTT. Amino acid sequence: CASSYEREKLFF. V and J are TRBV6-2 or TRBV6-3 and TRBJ1-4; no firm D call. Trimming took 2 bases from V and 7 from J, leaving 5 bases between them. Germline loops: CDR1 MNHEY, CDR2 SVGEGT. This CDR3 has 12 amino acids.

The CDR3 is CASAGRGQEQYF. The DNA of the CDR3 is TGTGCCAGCGCGGGCAGGGGGCAAGAGCAGTACTTC. This chain connects TRBV6-5 to TRBJ2-7, with TRBD1 identical over 8 bases. J gave up 7 bases and V 8 bases, and 7 bases lay outside the gene matches. The CDR3 length is 12 residues. Germline values: CDR1 MNHEY, CDR2 SVGAGI.

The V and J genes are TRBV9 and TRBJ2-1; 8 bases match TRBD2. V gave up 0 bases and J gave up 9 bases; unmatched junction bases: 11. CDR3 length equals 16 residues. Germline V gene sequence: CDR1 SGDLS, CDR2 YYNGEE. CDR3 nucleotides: TGTGCCAGCAGCGTAGACCCAGCGGGGGAGGCGGGTGAGCAGTTCTTC. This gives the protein CASSVDPAGEAGEQFF.